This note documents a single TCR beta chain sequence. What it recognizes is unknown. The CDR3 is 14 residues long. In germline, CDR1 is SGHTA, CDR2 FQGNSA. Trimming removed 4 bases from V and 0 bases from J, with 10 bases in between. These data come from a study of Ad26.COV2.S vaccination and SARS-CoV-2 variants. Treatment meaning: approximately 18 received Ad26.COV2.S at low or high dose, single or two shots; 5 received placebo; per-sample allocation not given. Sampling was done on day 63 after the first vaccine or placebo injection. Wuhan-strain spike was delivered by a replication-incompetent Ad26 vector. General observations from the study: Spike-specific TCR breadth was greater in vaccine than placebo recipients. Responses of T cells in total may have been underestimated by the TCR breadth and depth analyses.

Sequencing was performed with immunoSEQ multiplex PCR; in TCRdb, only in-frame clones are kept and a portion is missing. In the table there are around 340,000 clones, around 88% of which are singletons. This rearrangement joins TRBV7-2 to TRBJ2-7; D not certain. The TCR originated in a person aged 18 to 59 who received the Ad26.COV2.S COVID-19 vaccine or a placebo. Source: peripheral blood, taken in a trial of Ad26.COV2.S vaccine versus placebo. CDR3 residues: CASSSQHGSYEQYF. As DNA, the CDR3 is TGTGCCAGCAGCTCCCAGCACGGCTCCTACGAGCAGTACTTC. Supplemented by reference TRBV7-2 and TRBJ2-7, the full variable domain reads GAGVSQSPSNKVTEKGKDVELRCDPISGHTALYWYRQSLGQGLEFLIYFQGNSAPDKSGLPSDRFSAERTGGSVSTLTIQRTQQEDSAVYLCASSSQHGSYEQYFGPGTRLTVT.